This T cell receptor (beta chain) is drawn from a study of T cells in Graves' hyperthyroidism and ophthalmopathy. Patients aged 18 to 65 had newly diagnosed hyperthyroidism lasting under 2 months. TCR beta CDR3 regions were amplified from RNA. HTBI primers were employed in a first-round RT-PCR of the TCR CDR3. TCRdb used MiXCR to reprocess the multiplex PCR reads, holding one entry per CDR3 protein. The sample lists roughly 700,000 distinct CDR3 sequences, roughly 17% occurring once. Sample: blood. This receptor was taken from a man over 45 with Graves' hyperthyroidism.

CDR3 DNA sequence: TGCGCCAGCAGCTTAGGGGGGGCAGGGGTTAATGAGCAGTTCTTC. Amino acid sequence: CASSLGGAGVNEQFF. The genes are TRBV5-1 and TRBJ2-1, with a weak D call TRBD2 (7 bases). This CDR3 is built from 15 residues. Germline V gives CDR1 SGHRS, CDR2 YFSETQ. The ends were cut back, 2 bases at V and 7 bases at J, with 16 bases in the middle.